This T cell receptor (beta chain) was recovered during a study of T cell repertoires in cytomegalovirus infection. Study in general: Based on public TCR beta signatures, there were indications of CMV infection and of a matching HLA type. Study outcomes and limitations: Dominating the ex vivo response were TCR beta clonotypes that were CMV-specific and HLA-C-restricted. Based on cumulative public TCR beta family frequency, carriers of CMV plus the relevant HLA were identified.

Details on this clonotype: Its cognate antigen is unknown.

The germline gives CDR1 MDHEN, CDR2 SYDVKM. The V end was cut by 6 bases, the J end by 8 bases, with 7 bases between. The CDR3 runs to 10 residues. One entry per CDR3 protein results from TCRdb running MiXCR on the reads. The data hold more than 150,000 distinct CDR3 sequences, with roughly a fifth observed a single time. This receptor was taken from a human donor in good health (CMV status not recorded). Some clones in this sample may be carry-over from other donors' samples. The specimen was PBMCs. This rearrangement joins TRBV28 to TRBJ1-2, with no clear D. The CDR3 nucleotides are TGTGCCAGCAGCAATACGGGCTACACCTTC. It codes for CASSNTGYTF.